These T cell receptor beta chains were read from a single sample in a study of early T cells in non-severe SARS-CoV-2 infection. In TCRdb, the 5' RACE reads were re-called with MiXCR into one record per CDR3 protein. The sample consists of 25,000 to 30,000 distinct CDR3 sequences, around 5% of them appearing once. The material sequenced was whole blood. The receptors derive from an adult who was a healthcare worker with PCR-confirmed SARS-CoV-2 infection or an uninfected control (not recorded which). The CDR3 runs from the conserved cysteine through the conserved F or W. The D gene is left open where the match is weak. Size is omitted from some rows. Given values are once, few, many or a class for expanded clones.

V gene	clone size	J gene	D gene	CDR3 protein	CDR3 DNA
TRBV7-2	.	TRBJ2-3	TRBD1	CASSPKGQGADTQYF	TGTGCCAGCAGCCCGAAAGGACAGGGGGCGGATACGCAGTATTTT
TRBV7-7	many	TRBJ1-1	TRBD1	CASSLAWDRIKAGTEAFF	TGTGCCAGCAGCTTAGCCTGGGACAGGATAAAAGCGGGGACTGAAGCTTTCTTT
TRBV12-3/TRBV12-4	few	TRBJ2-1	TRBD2	CASSPTSGIEQFF	TGTGCCAGCAGTCCGACTAGCGGGATTGAGCAGTTCTTC
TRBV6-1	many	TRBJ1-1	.	CASSVARGFTEAFF	TGTGCCAGCAGTGTTGCCAGGGGATTTACTGAAGCTTTCTTT
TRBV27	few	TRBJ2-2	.	CASSLGMTGELFF	TGTGCCAGCAGTTTAGGAATGACCGGGGAGCTGTTTTTT
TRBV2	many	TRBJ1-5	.	CASSDGSNQPQHF	TGTGCCAGCAGTGATGGTAGCAATCAGCCCCAGCATTTT
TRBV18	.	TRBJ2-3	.	CASSPSPLRTTDTQYF	TGTGCCAGCTCACCTTCTCCACTGAGGACCACAGATACGCAGTATTTT
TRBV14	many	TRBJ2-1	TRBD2	CASSQYTSGRAYNEQFF	TGTGCCAGCAGCCAGTACACTAGCGGGAGGGCATACAATGAGCAGTTCTTC
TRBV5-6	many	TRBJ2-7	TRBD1	CASSFYRTGRAVHEQYF	TGTGCCAGCAGCTTTTACCGGACAGGGAGAGCTGTCCACGAGCAGTACTTC
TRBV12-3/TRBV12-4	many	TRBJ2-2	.	CASSSDGTLRTGELFF	TGTGCCAGCAGTTCCGACGGGACTCTTCGAACCGGGGAGCTGTTTTTT
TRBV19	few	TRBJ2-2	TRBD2	CASSPTSGRPVLFF	TGTGCCAGTAGTCCCACTAGCGGGAGGCCAGTCCTGTTTTTT
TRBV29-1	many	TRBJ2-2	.	CSVVPNTGELFF	TGCAGCGTTGTACCGAACACCGGGGAGCTGTTTTTT
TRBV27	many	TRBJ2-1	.	CASSLGRYNEQFF	TGTGCCAGCAGTTTGGGACGGTACAATGAGCAGTTCTTC
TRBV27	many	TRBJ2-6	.	CASSQRSPNVLTF	TGTGCCAGCAGCCAACGTAGTCCCAACGTCCTGACTTTC
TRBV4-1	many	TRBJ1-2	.	CASSPEQGVLYGYTF	TGCGCCAGCAGCCCCGAACAGGGAGTCCTCTATGGCTACACCTTC
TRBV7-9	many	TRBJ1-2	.	CASSLLGPSVYGYTF	TGTGCCAGCAGCTTATTGGGCCCCTCAGTCTATGGCTACACCTTC
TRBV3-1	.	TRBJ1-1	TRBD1	CASSALDRGRTEAFF	TGTGCCAGCAGCGCATTGGACAGGGGGAGGACTGAAGCTTTCTTT
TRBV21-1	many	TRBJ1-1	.	CASSKLPEPNTEAFF	TGTGCCAGCAGCAAACTCCCAGAACCGAACACTGAAGCTTTCTTT
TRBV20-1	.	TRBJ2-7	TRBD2	CSARFDRGEEQYF	TGCAGTGCTAGATTCGACCGGGGGGAAGAGCAGTACTTC